These 19 T cell receptor beta chains originate from one sample sequenced in a study of blood T cell repertoires in COVID-19 (dated by TCRdb to the early 2020s). The method behind the library was the immunoSEQ multiplex PCR assay. TCRdb retrieved this table from immuneACCESS and kept in-frame rearrangements only. Not all clones are present; in checked studies, unresolved V genes account for under half, and no reason is known for the remainder. The sample table records some 160,000 clones; about 80% of these occur just once. About 1.9% of the sample is held by the ten biggest clonotypes. Sequencing was performed on peripheral blood. The receptors come from a woman older than 75 with acute or convalescent COVID-19.

J is TRBJ2-7 and V is TRBV3-1 (or the pseudogene TRBV3-2); D gene ambiguous. The length of the CDR3 is 15 residues. CDR1 and CDR2 (germline): LGHDT, YNNKEL (reference sequence). Trimming cost V 4 bases and J 1 base, with 14 bases left between them. The CDR3 nucleotides read TGTGCCAGCAGCCCCCGGAGTCTGACTTCCTACGAGCAGTACTTC. Translation gives CASSPRSLTSYEQYF.

The rearrangement uses TRBV5-1 and TRBJ1-4, with 11 bases matching TRBD1. The trim removed 5 bases at V and 8 bases at J, leaving 5 bases unmatched. The germline CDR1 and CDR2 sequences are SGHRS and YFSETQ. This CDR3 has 14 amino acids. The CDR3 region has the DNA TGCGCCAGCAGTTCCGGGACAGGGGGGGAAAAACTGTTTTTT. This codes for CASSSGTGGEKLFF. The full variable domain, rest sourced from reference TRBV5-1 and TRBJ1-4, is KAGVTQTPRYLIKTRGQQVTLSCSPISGHRSVSWYQQTPGQGLQFLFEYFSETQRNKGNFPGRFSGRQFSNSRSEMNVSTLELGDSALYLCASSSGTGGEKLFFGSGTQLSVL.

J is TRBJ1-1 and V is TRBV2; TRBD1 matches 8 bases. The CDR3 is 17 amino acids. V was pared by 2 bases and J by 5 bases, with 13 bases of the junction left unmatched. The germline V gene has CDR1 SNHLY and CDR2 FYNNEI. The CDR3 reads CASSERQGAISGTEAFF. The DNA for the CDR3 is TGTGCCAGCAGTGAACGGCAGGGGGCGATTTCGGGGACTGAAGCTTTCTTT.

The chain employs TRBV6-2 or TRBV6-3 and TRBJ2-7, with D maybe TRBD2 (6 bases). The CDR3 runs to 12 residues. Germline V CDR1 and CDR2: MNHEY, SVGEGT. Trimming cost V 4 bases and J 4 bases, with 8 bases left between them. CDR3: CASSSGGYEQYF. The CDR3 coding sequence is TGTGCCAGCAGTTCCGGAGGGTACGAGCAGTACTTC.

This chain links TRBV19 with TRBJ1-1; 7 nucleotides line up with TRBD1. The V segment lost 4 bases and the J segment 0 bases; nucleotides outside the gene matches: 11. Germline V gene data show CDR1 as LNHDA and CDR2 as SQIVND (reference sequence). CDR3 length: 17 residues. In nucleotides, the CDR3 is TGTGCCAGTAGTAGGGACAGAAGTATAACTATGAACACTGAAGCTTTCTTT. Its translation: CASSRDRSITMNTEAFF.

J is TRBJ1-2 and V is TRBV7-9; the match to TRBD1 covers 7 bases. The CDR3 loop spans 16 amino acids. The germline V gene has CDR1 SEHNR and CDR2 FQNEAQ (reference sequence). Trimming at V came to 2 bases and at J to 7 bases, leaving 13 bases not matched to a gene. The CDR3 DNA reads as TGTGCCAGCAGCTTATTGGGGTCCGTGACAGGGTTTGGCTACACCTTC. This translates into CASSLLGSVTGFGYTF.

The CDR3: CASSQGGREQETQYF. CDR3 sequence (DNA): TGCGCCAGCAGCCAAGGTGGGAGGGAGCAAGAGACCCAGTACTTC. The chain recombines TRBV4-1 with TRBJ2-5; 7 bases agree with TRBD2. Germline loops: CDR1 MGHRA, CDR2 YSYEKL. The CDR3 is 15 amino acids. V dropped 1 base and J dropped 2; count of bases not matched to a gene: 4.

A few counts support this clone. J is TRBJ2-3 and V is TRBV28; 16 bases are shared with TRBD2. V lost 6 bases, J lost 3 bases, and 9 bases stayed unmatched. This CDR3 has 18 residues. Germline V lookup: CDR1 MDHEN, CDR2 SYDVKM. The CDR3 spells CASSPGTSGGGWTDTQYF. The CDR3 coding sequence is TGTGCCAGCAGCCCCGGGACTAGCGGGGGGGGGTGGACAGATACGCAGTATTTT.

This chain connects TRBV28 to TRBJ1-5, with TRBD1 matching 7 bases. Germline lookup yields CDR1 MDHEN and CDR2 SYDVKM. This CDR3 has 14 amino acids. The trim removed 2 bases at V and 4 bases at J, leaving 2 bases unmatched. Here the CDR3 DNA reads TGTGCCAGCAGTTTAGGGACAGAGAATCAGCCCCAGCATTTT. Its protein product is CASSLGTENQPQHF.

The chain combines TRBV5-6 with TRBJ2-1, with 9 bases matching TRBD2. CDR3 length: 16 amino acids. The V and J ends lost 1 base and 4 bases, in that order; junction bases with no gene match: 6. CDR1 is SGHDT, CDR2 YYEEEE, per germline. This chain's CDR3 is CASSLTREGGYNEQFF. In DNA, the CDR3 is TGTGCCAGCAGCTTGACGCGGGAGGGTGGGTACAATGAGCAGTTCTTC.

The chain's CDR3 is CASSLSGQNYGYTF. CDR3 DNA: TGTGCCAGCAGTTTATCTGGCCAGAACTATGGCTACACCTTC. The chain employs TRBV27 and TRBJ1-2, with no clear D. Trimming pared 0 bases from V and 2 bases from J, leaving 7 bases between. Germline-derived CDR1 and CDR2 are MNHEY and SMNVEV (reference sequence). The CDR3 is 14 amino acids.

This clone was found many times. The V and J genes are TRBV27 and TRBJ2-7, with 11 bases lining up with TRBD1. This CDR3 is built from 14 residues. The V segment lost 5 bases and the J segment 3 bases; nucleotides outside the gene matches: 3. CDR1 is MNHEY and CDR2 is SMNVEV in the germline V gene (reference sequence). The CDR3: CASSPGTGGYEQYF. As DNA, the CDR3 is TGTGCCAGCAGTCCGGGGACAGGGGGCTACGAGCAGTACTTC.

The V and J genes are TRBV16 and TRBJ2-1; 11 nucleotides agree with TRBD2. Germline V lookup: CDR1 KGHSY, CDR2 FQNENV. V trimming: 1 base; J trimming: 8 bases; junction bases outside the gene matches: 7. The CDR3 totals 16 residues. The CDR3: CASSQLVAGGPDEQFF. The CDR3, as DNA: TGTGCCAGCAGCCAATTGGTAGCGGGAGGGCCGGATGAGCAGTTCTTC.

The sample holds a few counts of this clone. This sequence joins TRBV6-6 and TRBJ2-5, with 12 positions matching TRBD2. Germline CDR1 MNHNY, CDR2 SVGAGI (reference sequence). The CDR3 is 16 residues long. V gave up 2 bases and J gave up 1 base; unmatched junction bases: 2. In DNA, the CDR3 is TGTGCCAGCAGTTACCAGACTAGCGGGAGCCAAGAGACCCAGTACTTC. Translation: CASSYQTSGSQETQYF.

The gene calls are TRBV28 and TRBJ2-1, with 11 bases aligning to TRBD2. V gave up 6 bases and J gave up 3 bases; unmatched junction bases: 7. The CDR3 spans 16 residues. The germline V gene has CDR1 MDHEN and CDR2 SYDVKM. The DNA of the CDR3 is TGTGCCAGCAGCATTTCTAGCGGGGGGTTCTACAATGAGCAGTTCTTC. It codes for CASSISSGGFYNEQFF.

V and J are TRBV19 and TRBJ2-2; D might be TRBD2 (6 bases). Trimming pared 0 bases from V and 6 bases from J, leaving 14 bases between. CDR3 length: 16 amino acids. Germline V gene lookup returns CDR1 LNHDA and CDR2 SQIVND (reference sequence). The DNA for the CDR3 is TGTGCCAGTAGTATAGAGCTTGGGAGGCCCCCCGGGGAGCTGTTTTTT. This sequence encodes CASSIELGRPPGELFF.

The chain has TRBV5-3 and TRBJ1-4, with 7 bases that match TRBD1. TRBV5-3 qualifies as an ORF whose function is uncertain. Trimming removed 2 bases from V and 8 bases from J; junction bases left unmatched: 6. The length of the CDR3 is 14 residues. CDR3 amino acids: CARSFGRGREKLFF. DNA for the CDR3: TGTGCCAGAAGCTTTGGCAGGGGGAGGGAAAAACTGTTTTTT.

The V and J genes are TRBV29-1 and TRBJ1-3, with a weak D call TRBD1 (5 bases). Germline CDR1 SQVTM, CDR2 ANQGSEA. The ends were cut back, 2 bases at V and 0 bases at J, with 17 bases in the middle. This CDR3 spans 17 amino acids. CDR3 sequence: CSVEHLGGGISGNTIYF. The CDR3 coding sequence is TGCAGCGTTGAACATTTGGGGGGTGGTATCTCTGGAAACACCATATATTTT.

The chain has TRBV27 and TRBJ1-6; the match to TRBD1 covers 7 bases. This CDR3 has 12 residues. Germline loops: CDR1 MNHEY, CDR2 SMNVEV (reference sequence). V lost 6 bases, J lost 9 bases, and 2 bases stayed unmatched. This CDR3 reads CASRTGISPLHF. Written as DNA, the CDR3 is TGTGCCAGCAGGACAGGGATTTCACCCCTCCACTTT.